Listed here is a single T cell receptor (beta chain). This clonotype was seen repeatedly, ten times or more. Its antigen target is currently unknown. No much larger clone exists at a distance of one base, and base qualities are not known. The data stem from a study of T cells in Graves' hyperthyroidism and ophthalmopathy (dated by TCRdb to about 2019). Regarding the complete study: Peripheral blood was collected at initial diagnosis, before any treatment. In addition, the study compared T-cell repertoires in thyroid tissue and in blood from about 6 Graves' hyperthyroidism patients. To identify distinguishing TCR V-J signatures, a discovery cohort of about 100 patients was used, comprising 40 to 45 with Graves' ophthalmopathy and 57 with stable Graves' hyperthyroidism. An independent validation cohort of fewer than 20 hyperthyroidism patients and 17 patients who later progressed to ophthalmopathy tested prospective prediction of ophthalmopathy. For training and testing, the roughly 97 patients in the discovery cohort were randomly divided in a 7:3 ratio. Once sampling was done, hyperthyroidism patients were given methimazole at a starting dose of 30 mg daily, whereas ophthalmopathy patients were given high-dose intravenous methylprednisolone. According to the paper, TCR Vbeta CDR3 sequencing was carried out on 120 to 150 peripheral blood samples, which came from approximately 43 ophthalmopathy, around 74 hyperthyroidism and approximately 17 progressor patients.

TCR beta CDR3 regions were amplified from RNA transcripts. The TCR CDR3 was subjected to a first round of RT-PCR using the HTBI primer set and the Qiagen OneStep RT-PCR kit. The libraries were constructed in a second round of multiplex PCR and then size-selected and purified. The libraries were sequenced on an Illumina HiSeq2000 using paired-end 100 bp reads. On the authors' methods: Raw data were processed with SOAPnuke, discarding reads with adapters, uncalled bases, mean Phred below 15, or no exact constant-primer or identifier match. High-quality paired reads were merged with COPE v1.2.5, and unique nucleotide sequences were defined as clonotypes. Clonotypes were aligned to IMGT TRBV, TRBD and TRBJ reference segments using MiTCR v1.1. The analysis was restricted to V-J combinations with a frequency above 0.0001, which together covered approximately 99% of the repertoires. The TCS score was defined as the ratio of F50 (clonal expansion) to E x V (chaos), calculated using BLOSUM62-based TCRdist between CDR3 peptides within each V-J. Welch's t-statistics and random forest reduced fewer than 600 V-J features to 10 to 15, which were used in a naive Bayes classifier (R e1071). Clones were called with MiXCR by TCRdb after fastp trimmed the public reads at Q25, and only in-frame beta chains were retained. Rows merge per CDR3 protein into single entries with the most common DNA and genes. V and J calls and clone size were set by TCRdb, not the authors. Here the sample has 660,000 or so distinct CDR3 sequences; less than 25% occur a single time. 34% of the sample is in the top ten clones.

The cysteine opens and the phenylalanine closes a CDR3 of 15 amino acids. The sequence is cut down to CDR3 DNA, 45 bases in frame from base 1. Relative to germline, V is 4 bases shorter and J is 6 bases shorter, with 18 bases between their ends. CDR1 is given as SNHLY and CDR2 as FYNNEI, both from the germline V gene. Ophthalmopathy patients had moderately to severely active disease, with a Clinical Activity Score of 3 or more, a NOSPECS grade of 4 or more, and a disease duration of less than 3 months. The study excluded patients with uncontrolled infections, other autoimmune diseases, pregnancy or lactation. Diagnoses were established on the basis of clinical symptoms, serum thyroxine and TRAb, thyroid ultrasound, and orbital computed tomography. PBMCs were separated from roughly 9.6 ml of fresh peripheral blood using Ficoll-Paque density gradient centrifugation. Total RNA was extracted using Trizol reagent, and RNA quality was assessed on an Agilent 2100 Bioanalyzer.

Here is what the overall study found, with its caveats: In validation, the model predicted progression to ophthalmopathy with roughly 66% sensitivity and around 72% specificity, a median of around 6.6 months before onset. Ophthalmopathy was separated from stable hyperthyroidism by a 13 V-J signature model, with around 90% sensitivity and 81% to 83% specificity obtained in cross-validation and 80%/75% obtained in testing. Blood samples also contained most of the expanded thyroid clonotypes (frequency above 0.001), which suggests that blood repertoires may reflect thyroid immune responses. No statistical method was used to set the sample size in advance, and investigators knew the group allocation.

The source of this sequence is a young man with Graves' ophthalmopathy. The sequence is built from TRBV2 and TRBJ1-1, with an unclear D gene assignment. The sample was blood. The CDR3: CASSVDSQVRAEAFF. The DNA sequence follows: TGTGCCAGCAGTGTGGATTCCCAGGTGAGGGCTGAAGCTTTCTTT.